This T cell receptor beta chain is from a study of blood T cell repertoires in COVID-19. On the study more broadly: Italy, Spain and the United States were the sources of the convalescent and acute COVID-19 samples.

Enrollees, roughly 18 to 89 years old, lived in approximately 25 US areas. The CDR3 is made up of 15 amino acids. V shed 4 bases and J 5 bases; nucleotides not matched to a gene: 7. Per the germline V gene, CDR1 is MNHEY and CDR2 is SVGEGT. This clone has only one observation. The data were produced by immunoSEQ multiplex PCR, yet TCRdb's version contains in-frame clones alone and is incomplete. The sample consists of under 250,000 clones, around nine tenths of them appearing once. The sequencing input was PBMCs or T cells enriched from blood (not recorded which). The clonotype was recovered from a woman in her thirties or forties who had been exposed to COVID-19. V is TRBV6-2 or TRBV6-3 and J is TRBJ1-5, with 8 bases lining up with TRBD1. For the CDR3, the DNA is TGTGCCAGCAGTTCCGGACAGGGCGACCATCAGCCCCAGCATTTT. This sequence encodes CASSSGQGDHQPQHF.